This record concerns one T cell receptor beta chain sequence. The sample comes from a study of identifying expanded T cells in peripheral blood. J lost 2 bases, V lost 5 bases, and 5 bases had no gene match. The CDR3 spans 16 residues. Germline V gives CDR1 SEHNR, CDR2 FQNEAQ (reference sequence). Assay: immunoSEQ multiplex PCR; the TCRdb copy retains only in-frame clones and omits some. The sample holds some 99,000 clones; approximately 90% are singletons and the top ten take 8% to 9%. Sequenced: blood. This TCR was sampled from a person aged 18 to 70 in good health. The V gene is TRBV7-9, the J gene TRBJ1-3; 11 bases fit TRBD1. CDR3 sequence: CASSLSGQGAGNTIYF. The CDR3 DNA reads TGTGCCAGCAGCCTATCGGGACAGGGGGCTGGAAACACCATATATTTT.